The 9 T cell receptor beta chains below were found in one sample sequenced in a study of graft-versus-host responses after intestinal transplantation (dated by TCRdb to the early 2020s). The library was generated by the immunoSEQ multiplex PCR assay. As stored in TCRdb, this immuneACCESS dataset retains in-frame rearrangements with V and J assigned. A fraction of the clones does not appear; measured against another copy, unresolved V genes explain less than half of the discrepancy, and the remainder lacks a known reason. In all, the sample holds approximately 11,000 clones, and more than 85% of those were seen once. The top ten clones comprise 20% to 25% of the sample. Sequences were derived from PBMCs, sampled 109 days after intestinal transplant. The origin of the receptors is a human patient who received an intestinal transplant, so some T cells may come from the graft donor.

CDR3: CASSLRTGSYEQYF. The CDR3 coding sequence is TGTGCCAGCAGTTTAAGGACAGGGTCCTACGAGCAGTACTTC. V usage is TRBV6-5 and J usage is TRBJ2-7; 8 bases fit TRBD1. Trimming at V came to 4 bases and at J to 1 base, leaving 3 bases not matched to a gene. Germline V lookup: CDR1 MNHEY, CDR2 SVGAGI. The CDR3 covers 14 residues.

The rearrangement uses TRBV25-1 and TRBJ2-2; TRBD2 agrees at 10 bases. CDR3 length: 16 residues. The V gene's germline CDR1 is MGHDK and CDR2 SYGVNS. V lost 1 base to trimming and J lost 7 bases; unmatched junction nucleotides: 6. CDR3 in DNA: TGTGCCAGCAGTGAATTCGCTAGCGGGAGTAGCGGGGAGCTGTTTTTT. Protein product: CASSEFASGSSGELFF.

The chain has TRBV5-1 and TRBJ2-1; TRBD2 aligns across 14 bases. Trimming cost V 4 bases and J 4 bases; bases outside gene matches: 7. This CDR3 spans 17 amino acids. The V gene's germline CDR1 is SGHRS and CDR2 YFSETQ. DNA of the CDR3: TGCGCCAGCAGCGTGACTAGGACTAGCGGGGGGTACAATGAGCAGTTCTTC. This codes for CASSVTRTSGGYNEQFF.

This rearrangement joins TRBV4-1 to TRBJ2-5; possibly TRBD1 for D (6 bases). The V and J ends lost 0 bases and 3 bases respectively, with 11 bases between them. The CDR3 is made up of 15 amino acids. The V gene's germline CDR1 is MGHRA and CDR2 YSYEKL. Here the CDR3 reads CASSQDGNREETQYF. The CDR3 nucleotides read TGCGCCAGCAGCCAAGATGGGAACAGGGAAGAGACCCAGTACTTC.

J is TRBJ2-7 and V is TRBV14, with D maybe TRBD1 (5 bases). Trimming cost V 0 bases and J 3 bases, with 12 bases left between them. The CDR3 is made up of 15 amino acids. CDR1 SGHDN and CDR2 FVKESK come from the germline V gene. The CDR3 reads CASSQEVQAVYEQYF. The CDR3 nucleotides read TGTGCCAGCAGCCAAGAGGTACAGGCTGTCTACGAGCAGTACTTC.

Concerning this clone itself: Other nucleotide sequences in the sample specify the same CDR3. The J gene is TRBJ1-5, the V gene TRBV19; no clear D gene. Germline-derived CDR1 and CDR2 are LNHDA and SQIVND (reference sequence). The CDR3 covers 15 residues. With 0 bases removed from V and 1 base from J, the gap between germline ends came to 7 bases. Written as DNA, the CDR3 is TGTGCCAGTAGTATAGATCTGGAAAGCAATCAGCCCCAGCATTTT. This translates into CASSIDLESNQPQHF. The entire variable domain, with the rest obtained from reference TRBV19 and TRBJ1-5, is as follows: DGGITQSPKYLFRKEGQNVTLSCEQNLNHDAMYWYRQDPGQGLRLIYYSQIVNDFQKGDIAEGYSVSREKKESFPLTVTSAQKNPTAFYLCASSIDLESNQPQHFGDGTRLSIL.

This clone was detected once. The chain uses TRBV19 and TRBJ1-5; no clear D. The V end lost 5 bases, the J end lost 0 bases, and 11 bases lay between the germline ends. The CDR3 sequence is 15 residues long. Germline lookup yields CDR1 LNHDA and CDR2 SQIVND (reference sequence). The CDR3 spells CASSLTGNSNQPQHF. The CDR3 nucleotides read TGTGCCAGTAGTCTTACGGGAAATAGCAATCAGCCCCAGCATTTT.

The chain joins TRBV28 to TRBJ1-6; D gene uncertain. V was clipped by 6 bases and J by 8 bases, with 11 bases between them. The CDR3 length is 13 residues. Germline V gives CDR1 MDHEN, CDR2 SYDVKM. The CDR3 DNA reads TGTGCCAGCAGGGCAGCGGTGGATTCACCCCTCCACTTT. Amino acids: CASRAAVDSPLHF.

This chain uses TRBV7-2 with TRBJ2-1, with 7 bases identical to TRBD2. V dropped 8 bases and J dropped 4; count of bases not matched to a gene: 11. The germline V gene has CDR1 SGHTA and CDR2 FQGNSA. This CDR3 region has 15 residues. CDR3 bases: TGTGCCAGCCGAACCCCGGGACTATCTTACAATGAGCAGTTCTTC. This sequence encodes CASRTPGLSYNEQFF.